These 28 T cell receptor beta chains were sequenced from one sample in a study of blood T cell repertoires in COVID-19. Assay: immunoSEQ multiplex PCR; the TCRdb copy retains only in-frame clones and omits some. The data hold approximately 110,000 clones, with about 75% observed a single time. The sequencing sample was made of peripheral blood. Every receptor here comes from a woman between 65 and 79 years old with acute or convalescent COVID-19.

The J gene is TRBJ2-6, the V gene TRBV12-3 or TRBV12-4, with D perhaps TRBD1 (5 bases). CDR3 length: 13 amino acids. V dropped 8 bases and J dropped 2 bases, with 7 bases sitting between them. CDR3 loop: CASQGPGANVLTF. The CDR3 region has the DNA TGTGCCAGCCAGGGTCCTGGGGCCAACGTCCTGACTTTC.

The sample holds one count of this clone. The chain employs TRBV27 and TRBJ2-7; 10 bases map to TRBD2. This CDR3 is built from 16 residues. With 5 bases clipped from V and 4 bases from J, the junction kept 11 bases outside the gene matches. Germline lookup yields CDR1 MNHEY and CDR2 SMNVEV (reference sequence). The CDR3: CASSPSRAGGPYEQYF. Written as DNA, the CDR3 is TGTGCCAGCAGTCCCTCTCGAGCGGGGGGGCCGTACGAGCAGTACTTC.

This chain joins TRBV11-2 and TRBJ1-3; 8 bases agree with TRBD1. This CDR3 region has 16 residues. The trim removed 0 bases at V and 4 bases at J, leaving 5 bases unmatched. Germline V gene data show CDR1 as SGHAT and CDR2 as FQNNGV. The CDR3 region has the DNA TGTGCCAGCAGCTTAGATCAGGGGGCTGCGGGAAACACCATATATTTT. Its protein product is CASSLDQGAAGNTIYF.

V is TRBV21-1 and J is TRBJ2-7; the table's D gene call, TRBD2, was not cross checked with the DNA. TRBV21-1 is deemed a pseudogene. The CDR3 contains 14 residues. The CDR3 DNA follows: TGTGCCAGCAGCAGGATCTCATCGGGGGAGGAGCAGTACTTC. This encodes CASSRISSGEEQYF.

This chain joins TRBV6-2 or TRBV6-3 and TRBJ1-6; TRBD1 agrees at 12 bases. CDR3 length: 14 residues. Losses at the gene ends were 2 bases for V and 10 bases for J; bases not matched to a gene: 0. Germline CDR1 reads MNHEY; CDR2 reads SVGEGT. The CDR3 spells CASSYGTGGSPLHF. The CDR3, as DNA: TGTGCCAGCAGTTACGGGACAGGGGGCTCACCCCTCCACTTT.

The CDR3: CASSLLQGTEAFF. CDR3 nucleotide sequence: TGTGCCAGCAGCCTATTACAGGGGACTGAAGCTTTCTTT. The genes are TRBV14 and TRBJ1-1, with TRBD1 matching over 7 bases. CDR3 size: 13 residues. CDR1 and CDR2 from the germline V gene are SGHDN and FVKESK. V lost 4 bases, J lost 5 bases, and 4 bases stayed unmatched.

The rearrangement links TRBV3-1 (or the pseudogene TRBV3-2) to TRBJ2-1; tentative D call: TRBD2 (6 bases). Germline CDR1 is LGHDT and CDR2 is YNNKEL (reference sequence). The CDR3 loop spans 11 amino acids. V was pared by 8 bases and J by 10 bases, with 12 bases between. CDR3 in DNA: TGTGCCAGCCGGAGGGGTGACGAGCAGTTCTTC. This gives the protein CASRRGDEQFF.

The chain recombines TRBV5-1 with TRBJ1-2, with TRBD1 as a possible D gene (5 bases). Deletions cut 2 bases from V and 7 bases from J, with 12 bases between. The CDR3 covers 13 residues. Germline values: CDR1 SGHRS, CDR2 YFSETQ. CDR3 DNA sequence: TGCGCCAGCAGCTTACAGTCAAGGGGTGGCTACACCTTC. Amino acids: CASSLQSRGGYTF.

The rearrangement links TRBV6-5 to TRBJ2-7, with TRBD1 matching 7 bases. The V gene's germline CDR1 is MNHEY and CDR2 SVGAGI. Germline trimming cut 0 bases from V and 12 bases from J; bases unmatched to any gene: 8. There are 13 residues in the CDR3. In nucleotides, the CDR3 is TGTGCCAGCAGTTACTCTCCCAAGGGACAGCCGTACTTC. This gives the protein CASSYSPKGQPYF.

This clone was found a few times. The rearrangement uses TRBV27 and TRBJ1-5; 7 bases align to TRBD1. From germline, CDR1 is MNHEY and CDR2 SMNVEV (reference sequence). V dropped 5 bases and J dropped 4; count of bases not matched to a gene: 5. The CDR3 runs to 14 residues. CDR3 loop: CASSIGTANQPQHF. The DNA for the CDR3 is TGTGCCAGCAGTATCGGGACAGCTAATCAGCCCCAGCATTTT.

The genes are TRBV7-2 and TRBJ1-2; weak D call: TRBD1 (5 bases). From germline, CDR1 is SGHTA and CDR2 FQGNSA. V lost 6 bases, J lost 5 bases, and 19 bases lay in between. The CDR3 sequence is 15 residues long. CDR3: CASSVRLGGRYGYTF. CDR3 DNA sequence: TGTGCCAGCAGTGTACGCCTCGGGGGACGATATGGCTACACCTTC.

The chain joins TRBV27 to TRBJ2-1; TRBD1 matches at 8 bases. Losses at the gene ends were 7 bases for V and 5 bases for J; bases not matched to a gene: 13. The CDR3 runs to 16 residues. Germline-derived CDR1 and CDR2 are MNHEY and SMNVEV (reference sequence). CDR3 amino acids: CASNPLGQGNHNEQFF. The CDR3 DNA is TGTGCCAGCAACCCCCTCGGACAGGGCAACCACAATGAGCAGTTCTTC.

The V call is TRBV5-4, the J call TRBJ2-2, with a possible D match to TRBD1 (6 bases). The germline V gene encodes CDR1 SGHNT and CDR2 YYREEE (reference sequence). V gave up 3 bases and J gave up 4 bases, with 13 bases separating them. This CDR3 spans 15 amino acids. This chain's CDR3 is CASSSGTWVTGELFF. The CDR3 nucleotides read TGTGCCAGCAGCTCCGGGACATGGGTCACCGGGGAGCTGTTTTTT.

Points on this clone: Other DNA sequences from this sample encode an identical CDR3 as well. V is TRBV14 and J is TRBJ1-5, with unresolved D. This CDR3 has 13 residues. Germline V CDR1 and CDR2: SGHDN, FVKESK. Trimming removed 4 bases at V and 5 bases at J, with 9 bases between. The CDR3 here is CASSPGGHQPQHF. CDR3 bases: TGTGCCAGCAGCCCGGGTGGTCATCAGCCCCAGCATTTT.

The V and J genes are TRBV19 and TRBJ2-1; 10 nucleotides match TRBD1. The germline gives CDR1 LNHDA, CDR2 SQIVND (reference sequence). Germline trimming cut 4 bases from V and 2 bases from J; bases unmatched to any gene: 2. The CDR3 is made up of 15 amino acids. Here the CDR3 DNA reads TGTGCCAGTAGTAGGGACAGGGGTGCCTACAATGAGCAGTTCTTC. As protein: CASSRDRGAYNEQFF.

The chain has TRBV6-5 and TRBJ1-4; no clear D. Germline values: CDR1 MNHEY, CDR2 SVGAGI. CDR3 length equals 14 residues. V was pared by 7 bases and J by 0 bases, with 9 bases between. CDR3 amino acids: CASTQYATNEKLFF. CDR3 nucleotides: TGTGCCAGCACCCAGTACGCAACTAATGAAAAACTGTTTTTT.

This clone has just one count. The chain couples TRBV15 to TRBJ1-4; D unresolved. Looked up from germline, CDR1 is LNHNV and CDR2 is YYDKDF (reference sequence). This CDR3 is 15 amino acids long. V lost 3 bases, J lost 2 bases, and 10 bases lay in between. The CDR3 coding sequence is TGTGCCACCAGCAGGCAGAGGCGCACTAATGAAAAACTGTTTTTT. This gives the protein CATSRQRRTNEKLFF.

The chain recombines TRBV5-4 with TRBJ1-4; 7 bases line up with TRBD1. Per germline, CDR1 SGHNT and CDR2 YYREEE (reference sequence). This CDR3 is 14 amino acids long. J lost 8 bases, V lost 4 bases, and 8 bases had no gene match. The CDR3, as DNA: TGTGCCAGCAGCCTAACGGGACAGCCCGAAAAACTGTTTTTT. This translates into CASSLTGQPEKLFF.

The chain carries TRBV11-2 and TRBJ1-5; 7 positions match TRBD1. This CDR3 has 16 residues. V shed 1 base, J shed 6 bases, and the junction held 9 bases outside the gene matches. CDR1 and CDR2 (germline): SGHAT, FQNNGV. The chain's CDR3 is CASSLGLTGLSQPQHF. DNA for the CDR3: TGTGCCAGCAGCTTAGGACTGACAGGGTTGAGTCAGCCCCAGCATTTT.

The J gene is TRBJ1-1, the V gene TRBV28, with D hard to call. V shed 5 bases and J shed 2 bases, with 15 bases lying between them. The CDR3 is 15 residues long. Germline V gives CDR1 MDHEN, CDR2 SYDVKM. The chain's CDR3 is CASSPARGLNTEAFF. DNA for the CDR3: TGTGCCAGCAGTCCGGCGCGGGGATTAAACACTGAAGCTTTCTTT.

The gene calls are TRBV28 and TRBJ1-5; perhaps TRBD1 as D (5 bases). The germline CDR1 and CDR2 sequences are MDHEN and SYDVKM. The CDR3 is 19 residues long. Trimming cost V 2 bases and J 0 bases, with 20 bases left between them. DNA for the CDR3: TGTGCCAGCAGTTTAGGGAGGGGCGGAGTCCTAAATAGCAATCAGCCCCAGCATTTT. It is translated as CASSLGRGGVLNSNQPQHF.

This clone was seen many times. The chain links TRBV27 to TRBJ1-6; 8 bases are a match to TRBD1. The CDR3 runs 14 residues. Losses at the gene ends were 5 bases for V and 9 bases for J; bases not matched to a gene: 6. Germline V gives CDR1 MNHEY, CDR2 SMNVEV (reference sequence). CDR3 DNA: TGTGCCAGCAGTGTTACAGGGGGACTTTCACCCCTCCACTTT. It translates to CASSVTGGLSPLHF.

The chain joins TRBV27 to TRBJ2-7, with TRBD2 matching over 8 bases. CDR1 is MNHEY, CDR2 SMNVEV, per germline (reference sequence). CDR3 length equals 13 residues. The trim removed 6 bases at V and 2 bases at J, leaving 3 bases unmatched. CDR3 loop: CASRPSGPYEQYF. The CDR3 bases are TGTGCCAGCAGACCTAGCGGGCCCTACGAGCAGTACTTC.

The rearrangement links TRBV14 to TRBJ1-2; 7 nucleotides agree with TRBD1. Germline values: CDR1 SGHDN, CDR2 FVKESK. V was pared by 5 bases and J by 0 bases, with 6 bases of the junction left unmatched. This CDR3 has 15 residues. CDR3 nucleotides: TGTGCCAGCAGCGTCAACAGGGGAGCTAACTATGGCTACACCTTC. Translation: CASSVNRGANYGYTF. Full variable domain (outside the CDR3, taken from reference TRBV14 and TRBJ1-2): EAGVTQFPSHSVIEKGQTVTLRCDPISGHDNLYWYRRVMGKEIKFLLHFVKESKQDESGMPNNRFLAERTGGTYSTLKVQPAELEDSGVYFCASSVNRGANYGYTFGSGTRLTVV.

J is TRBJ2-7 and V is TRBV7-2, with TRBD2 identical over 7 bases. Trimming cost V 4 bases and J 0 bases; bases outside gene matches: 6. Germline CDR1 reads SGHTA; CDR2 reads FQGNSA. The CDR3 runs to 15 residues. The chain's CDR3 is CASSSVWTSSYEQYF. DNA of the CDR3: TGTGCCAGCAGCTCTGTCTGGACTAGCTCCTACGAGCAGTACTTC. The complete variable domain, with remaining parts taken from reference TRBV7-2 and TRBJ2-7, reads GAGVSQSPSNKVTEKGKDVELRCDPISGHTALYWYRQSLGQGLEFLIYFQGNSAPDKSGLPSDRFSAERTGGSVSTLTIQRTQQEDSAVYLCASSSVWTSSYEQYFGPGTRLTVT.

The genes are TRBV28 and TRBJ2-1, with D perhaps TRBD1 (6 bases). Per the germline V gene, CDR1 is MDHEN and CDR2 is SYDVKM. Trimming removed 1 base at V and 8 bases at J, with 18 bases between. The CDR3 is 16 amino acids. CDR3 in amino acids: CASSLLRFGQFDEQFF. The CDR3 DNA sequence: TGTGCCAGCAGTTTATTGAGATTTGGACAGTTCGATGAGCAGTTCTTC.

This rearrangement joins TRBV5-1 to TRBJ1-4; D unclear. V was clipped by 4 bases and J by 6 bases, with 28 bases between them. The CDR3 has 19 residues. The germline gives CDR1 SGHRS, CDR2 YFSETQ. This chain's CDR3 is CASSPFAGHPSVPDEKLFF. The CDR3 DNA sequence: TGCGCCAGCAGCCCCTTTGCAGGTCACCCTTCGGTCCCGGATGAAAAACTGTTTTTT. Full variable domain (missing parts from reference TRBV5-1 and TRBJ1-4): KAGVTQTPRYLIKTRGQQVTLSCSPISGHRSVSWYQQTPGQGLQFLFEYFSETQRNKGNFPGRFSGRQFSNSRSEMNVSTLELGDSALYLCASSPFAGHPSVPDEKLFFGSGTQLSVL.

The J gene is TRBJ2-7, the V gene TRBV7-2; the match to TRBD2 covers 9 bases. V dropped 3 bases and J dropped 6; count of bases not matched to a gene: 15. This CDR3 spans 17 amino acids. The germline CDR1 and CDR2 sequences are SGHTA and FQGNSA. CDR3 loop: CASSFQPTRGGLTEQYF. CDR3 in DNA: TGTGCCAGCAGCTTCCAACCGACGCGGGGGGGATTAACCGAGCAGTACTTC.